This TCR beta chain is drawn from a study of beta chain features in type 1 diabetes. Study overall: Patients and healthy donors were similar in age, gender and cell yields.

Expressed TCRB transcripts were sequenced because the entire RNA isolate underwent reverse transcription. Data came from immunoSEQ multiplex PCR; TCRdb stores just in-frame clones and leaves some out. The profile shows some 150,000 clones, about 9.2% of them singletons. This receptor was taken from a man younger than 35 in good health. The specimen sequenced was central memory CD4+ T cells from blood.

CDR3 region: CAWSVQLGGNSPLHF. The CDR3 region has the DNA TGTGCCTGGAGTGTACAACTAGGAGGGAATTCACCCCTCCACTTT. The chain is built from TRBV30 and TRBJ1-6; D not resolved. The V and J ends lost 0 bases and 7 bases respectively, with 13 bases between them. Germline assignment: CDR1 GTSNPN and CDR2 SVGIG (reference sequence). The CDR3 length is 15 residues.